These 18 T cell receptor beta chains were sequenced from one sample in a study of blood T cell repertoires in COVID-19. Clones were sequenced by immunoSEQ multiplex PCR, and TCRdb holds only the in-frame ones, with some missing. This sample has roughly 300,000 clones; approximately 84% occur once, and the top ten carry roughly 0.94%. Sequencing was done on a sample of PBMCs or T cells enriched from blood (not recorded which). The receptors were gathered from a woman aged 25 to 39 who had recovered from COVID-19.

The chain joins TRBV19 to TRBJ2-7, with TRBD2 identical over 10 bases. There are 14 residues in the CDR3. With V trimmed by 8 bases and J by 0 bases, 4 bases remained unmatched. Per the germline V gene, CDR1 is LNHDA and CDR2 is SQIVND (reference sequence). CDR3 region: CASRTSGTSYEQYF. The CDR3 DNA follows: TGTGCCAGTCGGACTAGCGGAACCTCCTACGAGCAGTACTTC.

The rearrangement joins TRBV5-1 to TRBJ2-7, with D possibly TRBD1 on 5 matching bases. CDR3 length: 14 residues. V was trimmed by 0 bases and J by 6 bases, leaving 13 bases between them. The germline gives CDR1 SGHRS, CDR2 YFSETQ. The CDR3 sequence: CASSLGSEGAEQYF. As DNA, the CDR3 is TGCGCCAGCAGCTTGGGATCTGAAGGGGCCGAGCAGTACTTC.

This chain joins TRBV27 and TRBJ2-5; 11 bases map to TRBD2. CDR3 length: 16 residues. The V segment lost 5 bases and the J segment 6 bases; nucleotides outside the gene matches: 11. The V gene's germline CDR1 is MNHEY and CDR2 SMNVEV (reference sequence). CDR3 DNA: TGTGCCAGCAGTGGCTTTAGCGGGGGGGCGGTAAAGACCCAGTACTTC. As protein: CASSGFSGGAVKTQYF.

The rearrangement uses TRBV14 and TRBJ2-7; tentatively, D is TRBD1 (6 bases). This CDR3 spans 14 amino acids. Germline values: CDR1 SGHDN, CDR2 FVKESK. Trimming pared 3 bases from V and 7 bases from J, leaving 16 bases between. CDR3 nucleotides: TGTGCCAGCAGCCAGGACCAGGGGATTGAAGAGCAGTACTTC. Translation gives CASSQDQGIEEQYF.

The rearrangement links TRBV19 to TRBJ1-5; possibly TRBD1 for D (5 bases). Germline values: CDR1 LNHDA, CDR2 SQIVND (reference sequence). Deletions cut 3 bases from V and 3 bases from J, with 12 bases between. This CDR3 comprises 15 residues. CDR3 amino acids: CASSIKAGFNQPQHF. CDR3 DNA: TGTGCCAGTAGTATTAAGGCAGGGTTCAATCAGCCCCAGCATTTT.

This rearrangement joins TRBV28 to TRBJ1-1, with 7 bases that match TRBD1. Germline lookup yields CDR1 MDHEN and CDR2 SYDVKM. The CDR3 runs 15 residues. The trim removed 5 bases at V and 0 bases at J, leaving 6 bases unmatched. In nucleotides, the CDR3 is TGTGCCAGCAGTCCAACAGGGGCCATGAACACTGAAGCTTTCTTT. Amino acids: CASSPTGAMNTEAFF.

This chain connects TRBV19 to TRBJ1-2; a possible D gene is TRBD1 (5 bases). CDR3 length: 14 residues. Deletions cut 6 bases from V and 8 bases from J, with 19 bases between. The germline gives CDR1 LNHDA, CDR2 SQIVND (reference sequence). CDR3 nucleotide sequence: TGTGCCAGTAGGGACCTGGACACCCGCGGCGGCTACACCTTC. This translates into CASRDLDTRGGYTF.

The CDR3 DNA reads as TGTGCCAGCAGCAGCAGGGGGACGAACACTGAAGCTTTCTTT. It codes for CASSSRGTNTEAFF. The gene calls are TRBV7-8 and TRBJ1-1, with TRBD1 matching over 7 bases. Germline lookup yields CDR1 SGHVS and CDR2 FQNEAQ. CDR3 length: 14 amino acids. V was pared by 5 bases and J by 1 base, with 4 bases of the junction left unmatched.

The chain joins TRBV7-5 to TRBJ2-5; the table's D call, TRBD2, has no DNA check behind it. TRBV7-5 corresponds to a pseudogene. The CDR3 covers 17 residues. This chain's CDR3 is CVRSLASQPPRGETQYF. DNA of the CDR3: TGTGTCAGAAGCTTAGCGTCGCAGCCTCCCCGGGGGGAGACCCAGTACTTC.

CDR3 sequence (DNA): TGTGCCAGCACCCCGGGGAGGGTTCCGACGACTGAAGCTTTCTTT. Translating it yields CASTPGRVPTTEAFF. The V call is TRBV6-5, the J call TRBJ1-1; no clear D. Between the trimmed V and J ends, which lost 7 bases and 5 bases, there was a span of 20 bases. Germline lookup yields CDR1 MNHEY and CDR2 SVGAGI. The CDR3 length is 15 residues.

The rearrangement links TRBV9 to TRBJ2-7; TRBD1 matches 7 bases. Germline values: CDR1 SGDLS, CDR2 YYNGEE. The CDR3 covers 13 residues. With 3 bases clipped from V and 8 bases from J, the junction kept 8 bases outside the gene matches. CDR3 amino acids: CASSARDSSQQYF. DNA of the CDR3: TGTGCCAGCAGCGCCCGGGACAGCTCCCAGCAGTACTTC. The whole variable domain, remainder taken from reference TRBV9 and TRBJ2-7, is DSGVTQTPKHLITATGQRVTLRCSPRSGDLSVYWYQQSLDQGLQFLIQYYNGEERAKGNILERFSAQQFPDLHSELNLSSLELGDSALYFCASSARDSSQQYFGPGTRLTVT.

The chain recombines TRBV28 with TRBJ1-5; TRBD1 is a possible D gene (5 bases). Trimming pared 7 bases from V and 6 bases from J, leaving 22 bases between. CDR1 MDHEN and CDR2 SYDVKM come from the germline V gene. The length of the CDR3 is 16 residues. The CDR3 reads CASTLRWQGRGQPQHF. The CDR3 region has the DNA TGTGCCAGCACCCTCCGGTGGCAGGGCCGAGGTCAGCCCCAGCATTTT.

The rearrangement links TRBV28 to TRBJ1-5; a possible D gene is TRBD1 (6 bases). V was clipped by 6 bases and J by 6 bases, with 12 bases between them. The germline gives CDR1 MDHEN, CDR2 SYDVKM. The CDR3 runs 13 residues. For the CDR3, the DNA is TGTGCCAGCAGAGGACAGCGATTTCAGCCCCAGCATTTT. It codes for CASRGQRFQPQHF.

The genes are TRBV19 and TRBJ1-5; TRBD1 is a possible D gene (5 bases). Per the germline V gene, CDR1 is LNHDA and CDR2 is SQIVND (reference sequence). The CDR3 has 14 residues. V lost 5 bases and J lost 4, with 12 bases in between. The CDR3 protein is CASSPQGGNQPQHF. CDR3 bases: TGTGCCAGTAGTCCGCAGGGTGGGAATCAGCCCCAGCATTTT. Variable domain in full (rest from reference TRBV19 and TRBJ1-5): DGGITQSPKYLFRKEGQNVTLSCEQNLNHDAMYWYRQDPGQGLRLIYYSQIVNDFQKGDIAEGYSVSREKKESFPLTVTSAQKNPTAFYLCASSPQGGNQPQHFGDGTRLSIL.

CDR3 DNA sequence: TGTGCCAGCAGTTACAGGGGCGCAACTGAAGCTTTCTTT. Translation: CASSYRGATEAFF. The V call is TRBV27, the J call TRBJ1-1, with 7 bases that match TRBD1. Germline V lookup: CDR1 MNHEY, CDR2 SMNVEV (reference sequence). The CDR3 consists of 13 residues. Losses at the gene ends were 4 bases for V and 5 bases for J; bases not matched to a gene: 4.

The chain's CDR3 is CASSLGGAKLFF. As DNA, the CDR3 is TGTGCCAGCAGCTTGGGCGGTGCAAAACTGTTTTTT. The chain recombines TRBV5-8 with TRBJ1-4, with unresolved D. Germline V CDR1 and CDR2: SGHTS, YDEGEE. Trimming took 0 bases from V and 10 from J, leaving 7 bases between them. The CDR3 extends over 12 amino acids.

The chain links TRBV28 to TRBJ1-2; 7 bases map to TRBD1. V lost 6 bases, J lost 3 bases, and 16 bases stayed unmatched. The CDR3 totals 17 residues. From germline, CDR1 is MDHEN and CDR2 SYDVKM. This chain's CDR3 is CASSDRGRGIIDYGYTF. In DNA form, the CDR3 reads TGTGCCAGCAGCGATCGGGGCAGGGGGATTATCGACTATGGCTACACCTTC.

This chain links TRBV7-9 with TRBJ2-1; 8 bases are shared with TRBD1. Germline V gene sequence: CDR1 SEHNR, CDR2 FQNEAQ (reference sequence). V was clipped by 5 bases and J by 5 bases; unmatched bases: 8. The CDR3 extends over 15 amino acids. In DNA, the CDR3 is TGTGCCAGCAGCCTATCAGGGGGCAGGAACAATGAGCAGTTCTTC. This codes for CASSLSGGRNNEQFF. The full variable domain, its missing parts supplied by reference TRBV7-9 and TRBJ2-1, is DTGVSQNPRHKITKRGQNVTFRCDPISEHNRLYWYRQTLGQGPEFLTYFQNEAQLEKSRLLSDRFSAERPKGSFSTLEIQRTEQGDSAMYLCASSLSGGRNNEQFFGPGTRLTVL.